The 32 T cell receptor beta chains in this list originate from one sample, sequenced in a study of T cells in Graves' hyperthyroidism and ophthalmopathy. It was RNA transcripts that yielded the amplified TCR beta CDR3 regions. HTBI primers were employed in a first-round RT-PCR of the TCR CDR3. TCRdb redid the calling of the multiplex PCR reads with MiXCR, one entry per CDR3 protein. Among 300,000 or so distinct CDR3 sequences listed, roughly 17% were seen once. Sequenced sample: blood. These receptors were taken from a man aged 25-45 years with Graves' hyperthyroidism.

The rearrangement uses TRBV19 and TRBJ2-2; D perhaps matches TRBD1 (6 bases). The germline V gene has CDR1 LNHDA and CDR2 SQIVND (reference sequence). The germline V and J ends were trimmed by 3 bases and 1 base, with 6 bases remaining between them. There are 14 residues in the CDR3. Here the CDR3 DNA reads TGTGCCAGTAGTATGGGACAGAACACCGGGGAGCTGTTTTTT. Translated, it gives CASSMGQNTGELFF. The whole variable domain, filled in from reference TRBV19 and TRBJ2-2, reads DGGITQSPKYLFRKEGQNVTLSCEQNLNHDAMYWYRQDPGQGLRLIYYSQIVNDFQKGDIAEGYSVSREKKESFPLTVTSAQKNPTAFYLCASSMGQNTGELFFGEGSRLTVL.

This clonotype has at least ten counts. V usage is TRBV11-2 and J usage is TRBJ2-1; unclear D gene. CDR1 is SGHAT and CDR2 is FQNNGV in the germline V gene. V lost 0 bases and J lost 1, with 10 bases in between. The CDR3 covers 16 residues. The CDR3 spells CASSLDLSYSYNEQFF. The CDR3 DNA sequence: TGTGCCAGCAGCTTAGATCTAAGCTATTCCTACAATGAGCAGTTCTTC. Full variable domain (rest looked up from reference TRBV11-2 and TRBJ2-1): EAGVAQSPRYKIIEKRQSVAFWCNPISGHATLYWYQQILGQGPKLLIQFQNNGVVDDSQLPKDRFSAERLKGVDSTLKIQPAKLEDSAVYLCASSLDLSYSYNEQFFGPGTRLTVL.

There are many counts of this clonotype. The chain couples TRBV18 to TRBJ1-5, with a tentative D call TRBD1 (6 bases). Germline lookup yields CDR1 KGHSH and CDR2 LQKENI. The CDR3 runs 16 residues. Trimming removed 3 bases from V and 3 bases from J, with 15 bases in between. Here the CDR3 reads CASSPTGQSPNQPQHF. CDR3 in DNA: TGTGCCAGCTCACCCACCGGACAGTCCCCCAATCAGCCCCAGCATTTT.

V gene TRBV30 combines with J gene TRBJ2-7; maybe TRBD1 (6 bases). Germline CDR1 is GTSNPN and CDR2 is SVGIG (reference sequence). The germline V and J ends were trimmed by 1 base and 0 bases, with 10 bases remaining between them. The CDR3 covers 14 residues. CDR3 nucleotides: TGTGCCTGGAGTGGGCAGGGGAGCTCCTACGAGCAGTACTTC. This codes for CAWSGQGSSYEQYF.

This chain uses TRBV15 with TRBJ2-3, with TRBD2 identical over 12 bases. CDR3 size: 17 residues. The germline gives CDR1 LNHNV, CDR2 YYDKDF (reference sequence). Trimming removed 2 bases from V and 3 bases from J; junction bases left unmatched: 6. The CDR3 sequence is CATSRRLAGAGTDTQYF. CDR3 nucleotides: TGTGCCACCAGCAGACGACTAGCGGGAGCGGGTACAGATACGCAGTATTTT.

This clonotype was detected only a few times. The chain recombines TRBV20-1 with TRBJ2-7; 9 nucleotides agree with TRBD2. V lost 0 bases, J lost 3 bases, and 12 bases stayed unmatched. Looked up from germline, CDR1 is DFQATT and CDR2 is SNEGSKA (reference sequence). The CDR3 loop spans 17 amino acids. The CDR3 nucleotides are TGCAGTGCTAGAGATAGACTAGCGGTACTTCGTCGCTACGAGCAGTACTTC. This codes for CSARDRLAVLRRYEQYF.

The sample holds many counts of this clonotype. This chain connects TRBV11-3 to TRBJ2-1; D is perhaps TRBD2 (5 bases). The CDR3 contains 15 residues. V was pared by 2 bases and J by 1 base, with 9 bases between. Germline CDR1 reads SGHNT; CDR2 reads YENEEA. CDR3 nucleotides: TGTGCCAGCAGCTTAAGGTGGGAGTCCTACAATGAGCAGTTCTTC. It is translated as CASSLRWESYNEQFF.

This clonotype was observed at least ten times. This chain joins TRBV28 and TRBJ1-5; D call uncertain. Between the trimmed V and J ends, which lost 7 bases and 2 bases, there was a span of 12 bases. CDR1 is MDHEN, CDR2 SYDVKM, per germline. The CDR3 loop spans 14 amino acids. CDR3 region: CASTEIRGNQPQHF. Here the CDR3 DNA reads TGTGCCAGCACTGAGATTCGGGGCAATCAGCCCCAGCATTTT.

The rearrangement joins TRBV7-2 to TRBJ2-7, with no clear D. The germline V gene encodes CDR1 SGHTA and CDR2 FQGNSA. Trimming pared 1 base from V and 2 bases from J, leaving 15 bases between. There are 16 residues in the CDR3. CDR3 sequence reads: CASSLVAGRVPYEQYF. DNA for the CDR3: TGTGCCAGCAGCTTAGTTGCCGGAAGAGTTCCCTACGAGCAGTACTTC.

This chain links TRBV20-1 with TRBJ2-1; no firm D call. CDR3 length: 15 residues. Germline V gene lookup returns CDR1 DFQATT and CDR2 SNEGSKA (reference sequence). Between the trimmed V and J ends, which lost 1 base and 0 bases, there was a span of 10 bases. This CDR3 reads CSARVGTSSYNEQFF. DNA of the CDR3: TGCAGTGCTAGAGTCGGCACCAGCTCCTACAATGAGCAGTTCTTC.

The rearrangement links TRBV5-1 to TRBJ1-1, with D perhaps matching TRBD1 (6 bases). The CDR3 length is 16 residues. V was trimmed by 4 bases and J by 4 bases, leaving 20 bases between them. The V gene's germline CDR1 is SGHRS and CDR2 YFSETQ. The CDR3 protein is CASSHGDNQRGTEAFF. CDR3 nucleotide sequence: TGCGCCAGCAGCCACGGGGACAACCAGAGGGGCACTGAAGCTTTCTTT.

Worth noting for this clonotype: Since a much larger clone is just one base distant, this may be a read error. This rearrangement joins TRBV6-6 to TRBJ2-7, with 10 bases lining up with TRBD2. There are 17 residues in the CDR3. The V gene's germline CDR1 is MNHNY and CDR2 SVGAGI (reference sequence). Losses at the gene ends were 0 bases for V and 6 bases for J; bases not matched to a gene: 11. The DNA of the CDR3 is TGTGCCAGCAGTTACTCTTCTCTAGCGGGAGAAGAGAGCGAGCAGTACTTC. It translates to CASSYSSLAGEESEQYF.

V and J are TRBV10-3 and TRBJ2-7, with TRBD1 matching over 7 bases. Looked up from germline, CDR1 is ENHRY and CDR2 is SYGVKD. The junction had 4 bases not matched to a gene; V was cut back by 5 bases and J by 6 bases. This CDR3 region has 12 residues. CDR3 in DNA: TGTGCCATCAGTCAAGGGGGCTCCGAGCAGTACTTC. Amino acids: CAISQGGSEQYF.

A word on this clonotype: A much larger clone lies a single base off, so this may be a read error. Written as DNA, the CDR3 is TGCAGCGTCGATAATGGGGGGGAGACCCAGTACTTC. Translating gives CSVDNGGETQYF. The rearrangement uses TRBV29-1 and TRBJ2-5; D may be TRBD2 (6 bases). Germline CDR1 is SQVTM and CDR2 is ANQGSEA. This CDR3 is 12 amino acids long. V dropped 6 bases and J dropped 5 bases, with 13 bases sitting between them. Full variable domain (missing parts from reference TRBV29-1 and TRBJ2-5): SAVISQKPSRDICQRGTSLTIQCQVDSQVTMMFWYRQQPGQSLTLIATANQGSEATYESGFVIDKFPISRPNLTFSTLTVSNMSPEDSSIYLCSVDNGGETQYFGPGTRLLVL.

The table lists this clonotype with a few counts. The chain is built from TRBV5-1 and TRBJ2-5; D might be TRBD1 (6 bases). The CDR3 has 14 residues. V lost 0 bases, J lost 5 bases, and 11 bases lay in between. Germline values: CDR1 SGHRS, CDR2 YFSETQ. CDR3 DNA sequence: TGCGCCAGCAGCTTGGGTGGGCAGGGGGAGACCCAGTACTTC. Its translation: CASSLGGQGETQYF.

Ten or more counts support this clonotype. DNA of the CDR3: TGTGCCAGCAGCCAAGCCGGGGGCACTGAAGCTTTCTTT. This encodes CASSQAGGTEAFF. The chain is built from TRBV3-1 and TRBJ1-1; a possible D gene is TRBD1 (5 bases). This CDR3 spans 13 amino acids. Trimming shortened V by 1 base and J by 4 bases, and 7 bases separated the two germline ends. Germline CDR1 and CDR2: LGHDT and YNNKEL (reference sequence).

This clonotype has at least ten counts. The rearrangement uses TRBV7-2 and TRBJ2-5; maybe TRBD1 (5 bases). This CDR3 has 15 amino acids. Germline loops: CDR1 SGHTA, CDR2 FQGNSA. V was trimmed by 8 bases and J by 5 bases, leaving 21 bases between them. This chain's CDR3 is CASLPVGPPGETQYF. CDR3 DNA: TGTGCCAGCCTCCCCGTTGGTCCCCCAGGGGAGACCCAGTACTTC.

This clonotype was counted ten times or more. Here the CDR3 reads CASSLSQVGVRPYNEQFF. CDR3 coding DNA: TGTGCCAGCAGTTTATCTCAAGTGGGAGTCAGGCCCTACAATGAGCAGTTCTTC. The chain carries TRBV27 and TRBJ2-1; possible D gene TRBD2, 5 bases. Trimming left V 0 bases short and J 2 bases short, with 17 bases between. This CDR3 is 18 amino acids long. The germline gives CDR1 MNHEY, CDR2 SMNVEV (reference sequence).

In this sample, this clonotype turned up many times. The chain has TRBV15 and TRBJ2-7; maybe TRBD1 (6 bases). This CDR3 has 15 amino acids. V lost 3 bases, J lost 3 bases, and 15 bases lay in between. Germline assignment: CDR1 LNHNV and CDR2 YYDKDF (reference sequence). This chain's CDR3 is CATSSEYGQSYEQYF. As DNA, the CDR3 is TGTGCCACCAGCAGCGAATACGGACAGAGCTACGAGCAGTACTTC. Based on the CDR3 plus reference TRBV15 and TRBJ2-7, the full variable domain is DAMVIQNPRYQVTQFGKPVTLSCSQTLNHNVMYWYQQKSSQAPKLLFHYYDKDFNNEADTPDNFQSRRPNTSFCFLDIRSPGLGDTAMYLCATSSEYGQSYEQYFGPGTRLTVT.

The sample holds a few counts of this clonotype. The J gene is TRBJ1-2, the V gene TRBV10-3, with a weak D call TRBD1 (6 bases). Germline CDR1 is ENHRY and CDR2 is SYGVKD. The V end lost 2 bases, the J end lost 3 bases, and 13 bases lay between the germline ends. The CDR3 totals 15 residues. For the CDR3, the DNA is TGTGCCATCAGTGAGAATCCAGGGGCGGACTATGGCTACACCTTC. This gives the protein CAISENPGADYGYTF.

CDR3 sequence: CASSLGGGRQPQHF. For the CDR3, the DNA is TGTGCCAGCAGCTTGGGGGGGGGCAGGCAGCCCCAGCATTTT. The J gene is TRBJ1-5, the V gene TRBV7-9, with D possibly TRBD1 on 6 matching bases. The V gene lost 3 bases and the J gene lost 7 bases, with 13 bases spanning the gap. Germline V gives CDR1 SEHNR, CDR2 FQNEAQ (reference sequence). CDR3 length: 14 amino acids.

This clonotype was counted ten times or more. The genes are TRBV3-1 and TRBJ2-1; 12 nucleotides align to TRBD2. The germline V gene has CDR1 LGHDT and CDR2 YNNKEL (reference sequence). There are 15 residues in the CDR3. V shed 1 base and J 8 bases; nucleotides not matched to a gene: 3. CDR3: CASSQVASGRDEQFF. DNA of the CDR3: TGTGCCAGCAGCCAAGTGGCTAGCGGGAGGGATGAGCAGTTCTTC.

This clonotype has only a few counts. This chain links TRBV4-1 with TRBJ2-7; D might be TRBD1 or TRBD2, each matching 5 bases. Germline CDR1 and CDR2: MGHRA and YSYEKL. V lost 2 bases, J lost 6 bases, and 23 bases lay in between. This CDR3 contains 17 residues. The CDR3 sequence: CASSQSPAAGAHTEQYF. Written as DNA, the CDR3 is TGCGCCAGCAGCCAATCCCCAGCAGCCGGGGCCCACACCGAGCAGTACTTC.

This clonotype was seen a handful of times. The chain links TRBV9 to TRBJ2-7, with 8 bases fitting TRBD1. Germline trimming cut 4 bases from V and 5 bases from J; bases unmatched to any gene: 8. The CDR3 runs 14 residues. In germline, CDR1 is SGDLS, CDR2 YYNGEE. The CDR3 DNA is TGTGCCAGCAGCCCCCGACAGGGGCCCAACGAGCAGTACTTC. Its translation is CASSPRQGPNEQYF.

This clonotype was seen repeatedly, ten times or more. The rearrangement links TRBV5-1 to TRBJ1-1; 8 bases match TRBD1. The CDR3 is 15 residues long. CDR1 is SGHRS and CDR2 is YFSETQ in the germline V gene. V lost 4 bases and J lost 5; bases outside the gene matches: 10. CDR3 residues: CASSNRTGIGTEAFF. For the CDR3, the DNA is TGCGCCAGCAGCAATCGGACAGGGATCGGTACTGAAGCTTTCTTT.

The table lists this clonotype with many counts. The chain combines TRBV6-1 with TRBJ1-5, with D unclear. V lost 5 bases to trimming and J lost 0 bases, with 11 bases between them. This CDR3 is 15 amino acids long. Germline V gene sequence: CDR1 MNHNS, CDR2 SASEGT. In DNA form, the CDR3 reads TGTGCCAGCAGTCCCGCCTATGTTAGCAATCAGCCCCAGCATTTT. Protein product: CASSPAYVSNQPQHF.

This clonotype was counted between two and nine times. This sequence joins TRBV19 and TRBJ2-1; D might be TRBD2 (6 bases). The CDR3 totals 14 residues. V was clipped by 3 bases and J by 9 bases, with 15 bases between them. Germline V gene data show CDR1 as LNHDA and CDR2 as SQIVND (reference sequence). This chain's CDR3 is CASSMKFREAEQFF. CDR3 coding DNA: TGTGCCAGTAGTATGAAGTTCAGGGAGGCTGAGCAGTTCTTC. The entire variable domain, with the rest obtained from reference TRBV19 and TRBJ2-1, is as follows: DGGITQSPKYLFRKEGQNVTLSCEQNLNHDAMYWYRQDPGQGLRLIYYSQIVNDFQKGDIAEGYSVSREKKESFPLTVTSAQKNPTAFYLCASSMKFREAEQFFGPGTRLTVL.

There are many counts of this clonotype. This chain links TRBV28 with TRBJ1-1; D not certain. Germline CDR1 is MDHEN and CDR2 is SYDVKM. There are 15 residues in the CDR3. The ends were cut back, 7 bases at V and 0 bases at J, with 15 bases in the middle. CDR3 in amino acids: CASIPVGNLNTEAFF. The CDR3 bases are TGTGCCAGCATTCCAGTAGGGAATTTGAACACTGAAGCTTTCTTT.

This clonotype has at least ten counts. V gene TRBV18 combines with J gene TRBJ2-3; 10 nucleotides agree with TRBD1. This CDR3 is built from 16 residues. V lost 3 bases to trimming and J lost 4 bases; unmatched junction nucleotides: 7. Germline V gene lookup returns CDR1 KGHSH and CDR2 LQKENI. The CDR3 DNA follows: TGTGCCAGCTCACCCGCCGGGACAGGGGCCCCAGATACGCAGTATTTT. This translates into CASSPAGTGAPDTQYF.

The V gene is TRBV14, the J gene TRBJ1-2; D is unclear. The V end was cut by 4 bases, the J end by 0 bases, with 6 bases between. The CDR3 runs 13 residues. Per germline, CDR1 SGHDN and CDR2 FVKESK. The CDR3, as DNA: TGTGCCAGCAGCCTGGAACCTAACTATGGCTACACCTTC. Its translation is CASSLEPNYGYTF.

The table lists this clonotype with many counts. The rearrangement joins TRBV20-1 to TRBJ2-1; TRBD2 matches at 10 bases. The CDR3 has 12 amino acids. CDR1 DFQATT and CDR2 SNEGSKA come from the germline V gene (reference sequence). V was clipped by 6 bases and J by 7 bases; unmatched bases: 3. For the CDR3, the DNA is TGCAGTGCAGCGGGAGGGCCGAATGAGCAGTTCTTC. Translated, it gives CSAAGGPNEQFF.

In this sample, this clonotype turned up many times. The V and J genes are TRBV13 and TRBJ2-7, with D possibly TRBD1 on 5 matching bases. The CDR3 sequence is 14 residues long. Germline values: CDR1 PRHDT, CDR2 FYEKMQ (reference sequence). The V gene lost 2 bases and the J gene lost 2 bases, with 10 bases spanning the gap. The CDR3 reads CASSLITGAYEQYF. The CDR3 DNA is TGTGCCAGCAGCTTAATAACAGGAGCCTACGAGCAGTACTTC.